Below are 29 T cell receptor beta chains sequenced from a single sample in a study of neurological immune-mediated disorders. TCRdb fed the 5' RACE reads into MiXCR, producing one record per CDR3 protein. This table holds under 40,000 distinct CDR3 sequences, more than 10% found once. The time point: longitudinal time-point 2. The sample consisted of PBMCs. Receptors originate from a middle-aged woman in good health.

This clonotype was counted ten times or more. CDR3 nucleotide sequence: TGTGCCAGCAGCTCCGTGTGGGGGGGGCGGGGCTCCTACAATGAGCAGTTCTTC. Translating gives CASSSVWGGRGSYNEQFF. The chain is built from TRBV7-2 and TRBJ2-1; D is perhaps TRBD2 (7 bases). The V end lost 4 bases, the J end lost 0 bases, and 19 bases lay between the germline ends. This CDR3 contains 18 residues. CDR1 and CDR2 (germline): SGHTA, FQGNSA.

In this sample, this clonotype turned up many times. V and J are TRBV24-1 and TRBJ2-2, with TRBD1 as a possible D gene (5 bases). Germline CDR1 and CDR2: KGHDR and SFDVKD. Trimming removed 3 bases at V and 2 bases at J, with 12 bases between. The CDR3 spans 16 residues. The CDR3 is CATSDTSRGNTGELFF. Written as DNA, the CDR3 is TGTGCCACCAGTGATACATCTAGGGGTAACACCGGGGAGCTGTTTTTT.

There are many counts of this clonotype. The chain uses TRBV24-1 and TRBJ2-1; D could derive from TRBD1 or TRBD2 (6 bases each). The CDR3 runs to 17 residues. Germline CDR1 reads KGHDR; CDR2 reads SFDVKD. V was pared by 4 bases and J by 0 bases, with 15 bases between. DNA of the CDR3: TGTGCCACCAGTGAGTCGGCGGGACAAAGCTCCTACAATGAGCAGTTCTTC. As protein: CATSESAGQSSYNEQFF.

The chain carries TRBV5-1 and TRBJ1-1, with D perhaps matching TRBD1 (5 bases). The germline CDR1 and CDR2 sequences are SGHRS and YFSETQ. CDR3 size: 16 residues. Trimming took 0 bases from V and 0 from J, leaving 12 bases between them. The CDR3 reads CASSLGHGGMNTEAFF. The CDR3, as DNA: TGCGCCAGCAGCTTGGGTCATGGGGGGATGAACACTGAAGCTTTCTTT.

This clonotype was found many times. The J gene is TRBJ1-2, the V gene TRBV3-1; D is unresolved. The CDR3 loop spans 13 amino acids. V dropped 3 bases and J dropped 0 bases, with 5 bases sitting between them. Germline V gene data show CDR1 as LGHDT and CDR2 as YNNKEL (reference sequence). The CDR3 bases are TGTGCCAGCAGCCAGGGAACTAACTATGGCTACACCTTC. This codes for CASSQGTNYGYTF.

This clonotype was counted ten times or more. The gene calls are TRBV7-2 and TRBJ2-7; D is ambiguous. Trimming removed 5 bases at V and 6 bases at J, with 14 bases between. This CDR3 has 13 amino acids. CDR1 is SGHTA, CDR2 FQGNSA, per germline. The CDR3 DNA sequence: TGTGCCAGCAGCCAAATACCGCCCGGCGAGCAGTACTTC. Translated, it gives CASSQIPPGEQYF.

This clonotype was seen at least ten times. The J gene is TRBJ2-7, the V gene TRBV6-2 or TRBV6-3; D is perhaps TRBD1 (6 bases). The CDR3 loop spans 14 amino acids. CDR1 MNHEY and CDR2 SVGEGT come from the germline V gene. V was cut by 5 bases and J by 0 bases, with 11 bases left in between. The CDR3 DNA follows: TGTGCCAGCAGTGCAGGGACAATCTCCTACGAGCAGTACTTC. Encoded protein: CASSAGTISYEQYF.

This clonotype has a count of ten or more. The chain recombines TRBV30 with TRBJ1-2; weak D call: TRBD1 (5 bases). The germline CDR1 and CDR2 sequences are GTSNPN and SVGIG (reference sequence). The CDR3 has 14 residues. V lost 7 bases, J lost 7 bases, and 22 bases lay in between. The DNA for the CDR3 is TGTGCCTCTTACCGGGGGAACAGCATTCTTGGCTACACCTTC. Protein: CASYRGNSILGYTF.

The J gene is TRBJ2-1, the V gene TRBV30; D is perhaps TRBD2 (5 bases). CDR3 length: 13 residues. V was pared by 2 bases and J by 7 bases, with 12 bases between. CDR1 and CDR2 (germline): GTSNPN, SVGIG (reference sequence). CDR3 DNA: TGTGCCTGGAGTAAAGGCTGGGAGAATGAGCAGTTCTTC. Its translation is CAWSKGWENEQFF.

The chain has TRBV5-1 and TRBJ1-1; D uncertain. Deletions cut 7 bases from V and 3 bases from J, with 13 bases between. The CDR3 totals 13 residues. Germline V gives CDR1 SGHRS, CDR2 YFSETQ. This CDR3 is CASLPTADTEAFF. In DNA form, the CDR3 reads TGCGCCAGCCTCCCCACTGCCGACACTGAAGCTTTCTTT.

The chain couples TRBV5-1 to TRBJ2-4; TRBD2 might be the D (6 bases). CDR3 length: 13 amino acids. V was pared by 2 bases and J by 9 bases, with 12 bases between. CDR1 is SGHRS, CDR2 YFSETQ, per germline. The CDR3 DNA reads TGCGCCAGCAGCTTTAGGAAGGGAGGCATTCAGTACTTC. This translates into CASSFRKGGIQYF.

In its sample, this clonotype was seen many times. V usage is TRBV5-1 and J usage is TRBJ2-1; maybe TRBD2 (6 bases). This CDR3 region has 16 residues. Germline V lookup: CDR1 SGHRS, CDR2 YFSETQ. V gave up 4 bases and J gave up 8 bases, with 22 bases separating them. This CDR3 is CASSGEDGRGEHEQFF. The CDR3 nucleotides read TGCGCCAGCAGCGGGGAGGACGGTCGGGGTGAACATGAGCAGTTCTTC.

This clonotype was recorded at least ten times. The chain has TRBV20-1 and TRBJ2-5; tentatively, D is TRBD2 (6 bases). The CDR3 has 14 amino acids. V dropped 5 bases and J dropped 4 bases, with 17 bases sitting between them. CDR1 and CDR2 from the germline V gene are DFQATT and SNEGSKA (reference sequence). The CDR3 loop is CSAGPSAGLETQYF. DNA for the CDR3: TGCAGTGCTGGCCCGTCGGCGGGACTAGAGACCCAGTACTTC.

This clonotype counts as medium-sized. This chain joins TRBV14 and TRBJ2-7; D not certain. Germline CDR1 SGHDN, CDR2 FVKESK. CDR3 length: 12 amino acids. Trimming removed 1 base from V and 11 bases from J, with 12 bases in between. This chain's CDR3 is CASSQGAAREYF. The CDR3 region has the DNA TGTGCCAGCAGCCAAGGGGCGGCGAGAGAGTACTTC.

This clonotype appeared many times. V usage is TRBV7-2 and J usage is TRBJ2-1; TRBD2 agrees at 12 bases. This CDR3 contains 19 residues. V dropped 5 bases and J dropped 2; count of bases not matched to a gene: 13. Germline V gene data show CDR1 as SGHTA and CDR2 as FQGNSA. The CDR3 protein is CASSPRRRASGRAYNEQFF. In nucleotides, the CDR3 is TGTGCCAGCAGCCCCCGCCGCAGGGCTAGCGGGAGGGCCTACAATGAGCAGTTCTTC.

This clonotype was detected ten times or more. The chain recombines TRBV5-1 with TRBJ1-3; no firm D call. V was cut by 2 bases and J by 0 bases, with 9 bases left in between. The CDR3 loop spans 15 amino acids. CDR1 and CDR2 from the germline V gene are SGHRS and YFSETQ. CDR3 sequence: CASSLTLTSGNTIYF. As DNA, the CDR3 is TGCGCCAGCAGCTTAACTCTGACCTCTGGAAACACCATATATTTT. Supplemented by reference TRBV5-1 and TRBJ1-3, the full variable domain reads KAGVTQTPRYLIKTRGQQVTLSCSPISGHRSVSWYQQTPGQGLQFLFEYFSETQRNKGNFPGRFSGRQFSNSRSEMNVSTLELGDSALYLCASSLTLTSGNTIYFGEGSWLTVV.

This clonotype was found many times. The gene calls are TRBV4-1 and TRBJ2-4, with D perhaps TRBD2 (5 bases). The V end lost 4 bases, the J end lost 4 bases, and 8 bases lay between the germline ends. CDR3 length: 13 amino acids. CDR1 MGHRA and CDR2 YSYEKL come from the germline V gene. The CDR3 protein is CASSRWEKNIQYF. The CDR3 DNA reads as TGCGCCAGCAGCCGTTGGGAGAAAAACATTCAGTACTTC.

This clonotype is medium-sized (0.01 to 0.1%). The rearrangement links TRBV12-3 or TRBV12-4 to TRBJ1-2; TRBD1 agrees at 8 bases. The CDR3 has 14 residues. The V segment lost 4 bases and the J segment 3 bases; nucleotides outside the gene matches: 4. The CDR3 loop reads CASSSHRGDYGYTF. CDR3 nucleotide sequence: TGTGCCAGCAGTTCCCACAGGGGGGACTATGGCTACACCTTC.

This clonotype was observed many times. The genes are TRBV5-1 and TRBJ2-5; weak D call: TRBD1 (5 bases). V dropped 4 bases and J dropped 3 bases, with 19 bases sitting between them. In germline, CDR1 is SGHRS, CDR2 YFSETQ. The CDR3 covers 16 residues. The CDR3, as DNA: TGCGCCAGCAGCGGCACAGGTCAAACATTCGAAGAGACCCAGTACTTC. It translates to CASSGTGQTFEETQYF.

The chain carries TRBV2 and TRBJ2-2, with D unclear. The CDR3 contains 11 residues. V lost 6 bases and J 6 bases, leaving 5 bases between the germline ends. Germline CDR1 is SNHLY and CDR2 is FYNNEI. The CDR3 sequence is CASSQSGELFF. CDR3 nucleotide sequence: TGTGCCAGCAGCCAGTCCGGGGAGCTGTTTTTT.

This clonotype was observed many times. The chain recombines TRBV6-4 with TRBJ2-3, with 12 positions matching TRBD2. This CDR3 is built from 16 residues. The V gene end was trimmed by 1 base and the J gene end by 4 bases; junction bases not matched to a gene: 3. Germline-derived CDR1 and CDR2 are MRHNA and SNTAGT. The CDR3 here is CASSDYLAGGPDTQYF. The CDR3, as DNA: TGTGCCAGCAGTGACTACCTAGCGGGGGGGCCAGATACGCAGTATTTT.

This clonotype appeared many times. The genes are TRBV5-1 and TRBJ1-2; a weak D match, TRBD1 (5 bases). Germline V gives CDR1 SGHRS, CDR2 YFSETQ. V was shortened by 6 bases and J by 0 bases, with 15 bases between the two germline ends. The CDR3 loop spans 15 amino acids. The CDR3 region is CASTPDQGANYGYTF. The CDR3 DNA sequence: TGCGCCAGCACCCCGGACCAAGGGGCTAACTATGGCTACACCTTC.

This clonotype was observed at least ten times. This chain connects TRBV27 to TRBJ2-3; D remains ambiguous. This CDR3 has 14 residues. Trimming took off 2 bases at V and 0 bases at J, with 6 bases between the two ends. CDR1 and CDR2 (germline): MNHEY, SMNVEV (reference sequence). The chain's CDR3 is CASSLTYSTDTQYF. CDR3 nucleotides: TGTGCCAGCAGTTTAACGTATAGCACAGATACGCAGTATTTT.

This clonotype was recorded many times. V and J are TRBV3-1 and TRBJ2-5, with 9 bases that match TRBD2. The CDR3 is made up of 17 amino acids. From germline, CDR1 is LGHDT and CDR2 YNNKEL (reference sequence). V was pared by 3 bases and J by 2 bases, with 10 bases of the junction left unmatched. The CDR3 reads CASSQLTSGPSQETQYF. CDR3 nucleotides: TGTGCCAGCAGCCAGTTGACTAGCGGCCCATCTCAAGAGACCCAGTACTTC.

This clonotype was seen repeatedly, ten times or more. The chain joins TRBV6-5 to TRBJ1-3, with D possibly being TRBD1 (5 bases). Per the germline V gene, CDR1 is MNHEY and CDR2 is SVGAGI. The CDR3 runs to 18 residues. With 11 bases removed from V and 2 bases from J, the gap between germline ends came to 28 bases. DNA of the CDR3: TGTGCCTCCACGGGAGGGGCGAAGGGACGTTGGGCTGGAAACACCATATATTTT. Protein sequence: CASTGGAKGRWAGNTIYF.

Many counts were recorded for this clonotype. This chain uses TRBV12-3 or TRBV12-4 with TRBJ1-1; the D is unclear. V was trimmed by 1 base and J by 1 base, leaving 4 bases between them. CDR3 length: 13 amino acids. CDR3: CASSLVGNTEAFF. The CDR3 DNA is TGTGCCAGCAGTTTAGTGGGGAACACTGAAGCTTTCTTT.

This clonotype was seen repeatedly, ten times or more. The chain links TRBV20-1 to TRBJ2-7; D is tentatively TRBD1 or TRBD2 (5 bases each). This CDR3 contains 15 residues. CDR1 is DFQATT, CDR2 SNEGSKA, per germline (reference sequence). V lost 3 bases and J lost 0, with 15 bases in between. CDR3 amino acids: CSARIPGRSSYEQYF. CDR3 DNA: TGCAGTGCTAGGATCCCGGGACGGAGCTCCTACGAGCAGTACTTC.

The table lists this clonotype with many counts. V gene TRBV3-1 combines with J gene TRBJ2-3, with D perhaps matching TRBD1 (5 bases). The CDR3 loop spans 14 amino acids. Germline values: CDR1 LGHDT, CDR2 YNNKEL (reference sequence). The V end lost 4 bases, the J end lost 1 base, and 9 bases lay between the germline ends. The CDR3 loop reads CASSPPTGTDTQYF. The CDR3 DNA sequence: TGTGCCAGCAGCCCTCCGACAGGCACAGATACGCAGTATTTT.

In regard to this clonotype: A read error is possible here, since a much larger clone lies one base away. The chain employs TRBV5-5 and TRBJ1-5; D remains unclear. Germline V gene lookup returns CDR1 SGHKS and CDR2 YYEKEE (reference sequence). The CDR3 spans 12 residues. This CDR3 is CARSLEGQPQHF. CDR3 DNA sequence: TGTGCCAGAAGCTTGGAGGGTCAGCCCCAGCATTTT.